This T cell receptor beta chain was observed in a study of CD8+ T cells in alopecia areata. Regarding treatment: oral pan-JAK inhibitor, 5-10 mg twice daily. Cell sorting on a FACSAria was used to separate CD4+ and CD8+ T cells from the PBMCs. After isolation, RNA underwent reverse transcription to generate cDNA as the sequencing template. Some clones are missing from TCRdb's copy, which holds only in-frame ones; the method was immunoSEQ multiplex PCR. This table holds 90,000 to 120,000 clones, roughly 84% found once. The TCR was taken from a human donor with alopecia areata. The source material was CD8+ T cells sorted from blood, sampled at week 24, from a patient treated with tofacitinib.

The CDR3 DNA reads TGTGCCAGCGAGACTAGCGGAAGCTCCTACGAGCAGTACTTC. It codes for CASETSGSSYEQYF. This chain connects TRBV2 to TRBJ2-7; 9 bases are a match to TRBD2. Germline trimming cut 8 bases from V and 0 bases from J; bases unmatched to any gene: 5. The CDR3 is 14 amino acids. Germline V gives CDR1 SNHLY, CDR2 FYNNEI.